The 14 T cell receptor beta chains below all came from one sample that was sequenced in a study of shared clonotypes between healthy human individuals. Repertoires were generated with immunoSEQ multiplex PCR, while TCRdb's copy carries only in-frame clones and drops some. This table holds roughly 700,000 clones, about 90% found once. Material: memory CD8+ T cells from PBMCs. Described subset: CD45RO+ cells pooled with CCR7-negative TemRA cells. The source is a man aged 18 to 30 in good health. Some clones in this sample may be carry-over from other donors' samples.

The chain has TRBV2 and TRBJ2-7; D is perhaps TRBD2 (6 bases). This CDR3 has 14 amino acids. Germline values: CDR1 SNHLY, CDR2 FYNNEI. V was clipped by 7 bases and J by 2 bases, with 15 bases between them. Written as DNA, the CDR3 is TGTGCCAGCATCCTCCGGGAGTCCCCCTACGAGCAGTACTTC. It specifies CASILRESPYEQYF.

V usage is TRBV4-1 and J usage is TRBJ1-2; D possibly corresponds to TRBD1 (5 bases). The CDR3 is 12 residues long. CDR1 and CDR2 from the germline V gene are MGHRA and YSYEKL. Trimming took off 1 base at V and 6 bases at J, with 6 bases between the two ends. The CDR3 DNA follows: TGCGCCAGCAGCCAAGGCAGGGATGGCTACACCTTC. This translates into CASSQGRDGYTF.

The chain employs TRBV6-5 and TRBJ1-2, with D perhaps matching TRBD1 (6 bases). Trimming stripped 5 bases from V and 4 bases from J, with 17 bases between. There are 15 residues in the CDR3. Germline CDR1 and CDR2: MNHEY and SVGAGI. The DNA of the CDR3 is TGTGCCAGCAGTGCCAGGGGAGCCTCTATCTATGGCTACACCTTC. Amino acid sequence: CASSARGASIYGYTF.

This clone was detected only a few times. In DNA, the CDR3 is TGCGCCAGCAGCCTAAACCCCGCGGTCTACGAGCAGTACTTC. Residues: CASSLNPAVYEQYF. The rearrangement uses TRBV4-1 and TRBJ2-7, with D unclear. Deletions cut 4 bases from V and 3 bases from J, with 13 bases between. This CDR3 spans 14 amino acids. Germline V CDR1 and CDR2: MGHRA, YSYEKL.

V and J are TRBV27 and TRBJ2-3; TRBD2 agrees at 11 bases. J lost 6 bases, V lost 6 bases, and 11 bases had no gene match. The CDR3 covers 16 residues. Germline assignment: CDR1 MNHEY and CDR2 SMNVEV (reference sequence). CDR3: CASSSGTSGRGDTQYF. The CDR3 DNA is TGTGCCAGCAGCTCCGGGACTAGCGGCCGTGGGGATACGCAGTATTTT.

The rearrangement links TRBV6-4 to TRBJ2-2, with D possibly being TRBD1 (7 bases). V was shortened by 2 bases and J by 2 bases, with 12 bases between the two germline ends. The germline gives CDR1 MRHNA, CDR2 SNTAGT. The CDR3 contains 16 residues. The CDR3 nucleotides read TGTGCCAGCAGTGACGACAGGGAGGCAAACACCGGGGAGCTGTTTTTT. It yields the protein CASSDDREANTGELFF.

The chain recombines TRBV11-2 with TRBJ2-6; D remains unclear. CDR1 is SGHAT, CDR2 FQNNGV, per germline. The CDR3 length is 16 residues. Trimming took off 2 bases at V and 4 bases at J, with 12 bases between the two ends. The CDR3 sequence is CASSLKFTWGANVLTF. CDR3 sequence (DNA): TGTGCCAGCAGCTTAAAGTTTACTTGGGGGGCCAACGTCCTGACTTTC.

This clone came up a few times. J is TRBJ1-6 and V is TRBV10-3; D not certain. Per germline, CDR1 ENHRY and CDR2 SYGVKD. The CDR3 totals 12 residues. V dropped 2 bases and J dropped 11 bases, with 7 bases sitting between them. CDR3 sequence: CAISEPEAPLHF. CDR3 sequence (DNA): TGTGCCATCAGTGAGCCAGAGGCACCCCTCCACTTT.

The chain is built from TRBV28 and TRBJ2-7; D is possibly TRBD1 (6 bases). Germline-derived CDR1 and CDR2 are MDHEN and SYDVKM. Trimming took 5 bases from V and 0 from J, leaving 14 bases between them. The CDR3 loop spans 15 amino acids. CDR3 coding DNA: TGTGCCAGCAGTAGAGAGGACAGCCTCTCCTACGAGCAGTACTTC. This sequence encodes CASSREDSLSYEQYF.

V gene TRBV10-3 combines with J gene TRBJ1-2; D is uncertain. The germline V and J ends were trimmed by 3 bases and 4 bases, with 12 bases remaining between them. This CDR3 has 14 residues. Germline values: CDR1 ENHRY, CDR2 SYGVKD. CDR3 region: CAISDSTVFYGYTF. The CDR3 nucleotides are TGTGCCATCAGTGACTCTACGGTTTTCTATGGCTACACCTTC.

The genes are TRBV28 and TRBJ2-3; D perhaps matches TRBD2 (6 bases). Trimming removed 3 bases at V and 2 bases at J, with 9 bases between. In germline, CDR1 is MDHEN, CDR2 SYDVKM. This CDR3 is 14 amino acids long. The CDR3 region has the DNA TGTGCCAGCAGTTTTGGGACTTTCACAGATACGCAGTATTTT. This gives the protein CASSFGTFTDTQYF.

V and J are TRBV6-5 and TRBJ2-7, with a weak D call TRBD1 (6 bases). V was shortened by 4 bases and J by 0 bases, with 13 bases between the two germline ends. Germline V lookup: CDR1 MNHEY, CDR2 SVGAGI. CDR3 length: 15 residues. In nucleotides, the CDR3 is TGTGCCAGCAGTTTTGGACAGCCTAGCTCCTACGAGCAGTACTTC. Encoded protein: CASSFGQPSSYEQYF.

The rearrangement links TRBV4-1 to TRBJ1-1; D ambiguous. Trimming pared 3 bases from V and 8 bases from J, leaving 10 bases between. CDR1 is MGHRA, CDR2 YSYEKL, per germline. There are 12 residues in the CDR3. The CDR3: CASSHTGSEAFF. Here the CDR3 DNA reads TGCGCCAGCAGCCATACCGGGAGCGAAGCTTTCTTT.

This chain joins TRBV27 and TRBJ2-1; D ambiguous. This CDR3 is 13 amino acids long. Germline CDR1 reads MNHEY; CDR2 reads SMNVEV (reference sequence). Trimming took 6 bases from V and 7 from J, leaving 13 bases between them. CDR3 loop: CASSQTWVNEQFF. The CDR3 nucleotides are TGTGCCAGCAGCCAAACTTGGGTGAATGAGCAGTTCTTC.